This T cell receptor (beta chain) is from a study of T cells in localized non-small cell lung cancer. General study results and limits: Clonality peaked in uninvolved adjacent lung rather than tumor. Blood T cell density predicted longer survival; adjacent-lung clonality, shorter.

TCRdb keeps only in-frame clones here, not all; method: immunoSEQ multiplex PCR. The sample holds about 1,500 clones, 30% to 45% seen once. This CDR3 is built from 17 residues. Germline V gene lookup returns CDR1 SGHNT and CDR2 YENEEA. Trimming cost V 3 bases and J 3 bases, with 19 bases left between them. This clone rates as medium-sized. The antigen is unknown. The clonotype originates from a female donor at least 60 years old with stage II lung adenocarcinoma. Sequences were derived from lung tumor tissue, sampled before any cancer treatment. V usage is TRBV11-3 and J usage is TRBJ2-3; D is tentatively TRBD1 or TRBD2 (6 bases each). In DNA form, the CDR3 reads TGTGCCAGCAGCTTGGCCTCGGTGCAGGGGAGGACAGATACGCAGTATTTT. The encoded protein is CASSLASVQGRTDTQYF.